A selection of T cell receptor beta chains follows, all from one sample in a study of T-cell memory formation after mild COVID-19. TCRdb fed the 5' RACE reads into MiXCR, producing one record per CDR3 protein. The table includes some 210,000 distinct CDR3 sequences, roughly a tenth detected once. Sequencing was carried out using PBMCs or a T cell subset sorted from them (not recorded which). The receptor source for this set is a man younger than 30 who had mild COVID-19 (a few samples of this study predate the infection). Cell type and time point are not known. CDR3s include the opening cysteine and the closing phenylalanine or tryptophan. Fields, in order: CDR3 protein, CDR3 DNA, clone size, V gene, CDR3 length, D gene, J gene. A D gene is named only where the DNA matches it firmly. A row's size may be missing; if present it is once, few, many or a size class.

CDR3: CASSWPGGRVTEAFF; DNA: TGTGCCAGCAGTTGGCCAGGGGGAAGGGTAACTGAAGCTTTCTTT; size: few; V: TRBV28; length: 15; D: TRBD1; J: TRBJ1-1
CDR3: CASSPGRGMSSGNTIYF; DNA: TGTGCCAGCAGCCCCGGGCGGGGGATGAGCTCTGGAAACACCATATATTTT; size: -; V: TRBV7-2; length: 17; D: -; J: TRBJ1-3
CDR3: CASSQVAKSPLHF; DNA: TGTGCCAGCAGCCAAGTCGCCAAGTCACCCCTCCACTTT; size: -; V: TRBV3-1; length: 13; D: -; J: TRBJ1-6
CDR3: CASSSSVGGGYGYTF; DNA: TGCGCCAGCAGCTCCTCCGTAGGGGGAGGTTATGGCTACACCTTC; size: many; V: TRBV5-1; length: 15; D: -; J: TRBJ1-2
CDR3: CASSQERLIGQGDNQPQHF; DNA: TGCGCCAGCAGCCAAGAAAGGCTTATCGGACAGGGTGACAATCAGCCCCAGCATTTT; size: -; V: TRBV4-1; length: 19; D: TRBD1; J: TRBJ1-5
CDR3: CASSQGTPAKNIQYF; DNA: TGCGCCAGCAGCCAAGGGACGCCCGCCAAAAACATTCAGTACTTC; size: few; V: TRBV5-1; length: 15; D: -; J: TRBJ2-4
CDR3: CASSAGLGVAKNIQYF; DNA: TGTGCCAGCAGCGCTGGACTGGGGGTGGCCAAAAACATTCAGTACTTC; size: many; V: TRBV7-2; length: 16; D: -; J: TRBJ2-4
CDR3: CASSLGTMADTQYF; DNA: TGCGCCAGCAGCTTGGGGACTATGGCAGATACGCAGTATTTT; size: few; V: TRBV5-1; length: 14; D: -; J: TRBJ2-3
CDR3: CVSSGERNEQFF; DNA: TGTGTCTCGAGCGGGGAGCGCAATGAGCAGTTCTTC; size: few; V: TRBV3-1; length: 12; D: TRBD2; J: TRBJ2-1
CDR3: CASSVGPGLLTDTQYF; DNA: TGTGCCAGCAGCGTAGGACCTGGACTGTTGACAGATACGCAGTATTTT; size: -; V: TRBV9; length: 16; D: -; J: TRBJ2-3
CDR3: CASSPKVGSSGNTIYF; DNA: TGCGCCAGCAGCCCTAAGGTCGGCAGCTCTGGAAACACCATATATTTT; size: few; V: TRBV5-1; length: 16; D: -; J: TRBJ1-3
CDR3: CASSPLAGDGETQYF; DNA: TGTGCTAGCAGTCCTCTAGCGGGGGACGGGGAGACCCAGTACTTC; size: few; V: TRBV7-7; length: 15; D: TRBD2; J: TRBJ2-5
CDR3: CASSPGEAYEQYF; DNA: TGTGCCAGCTCACCAGGGGAAGCCTACGAGCAGTACTTC; size: -; V: TRBV18; length: 13; D: -; J: TRBJ2-7
CDR3: CASSTDRVSQSHDADTQYF; DNA: TGTGCCAGCAGCACTGACAGGGTCTCTCAAAGCCACGATGCCGATACGCAGTATTTT; size: -; V: TRBV12-3/TRBV12-4; length: 19; D: TRBD1; J: TRBJ2-3
CDR3: CSARTSGVGTDTQYF; DNA: TGCAGTGCTCGAACTAGCGGGGTGGGAACAGATACGCAGTATTTT; size: -; V: TRBV20-1; length: 15; D: TRBD2; J: TRBJ2-3
CDR3: CASSITERGQYF; DNA: TGTGCCAGCAGTATAACCGAGCGGGGGCAGTACTTC; size: -; V: TRBV12-3/TRBV12-4; length: 12; D: TRBD2; J: TRBJ2-7
CDR3: CASSLGQGKMEPQHF; DNA: TGTGCCAGCAGCTTAGGGCAGGGAAAGATGGAGCCCCAGCATTTT; size: many; V: TRBV7-2; length: 15; D: -; J: TRBJ1-5
CDR3: CATSRDLNTEAFF; DNA: TGTGCCACCAGCAGAGATCTGAACACTGAAGCTTTCTTT; size: -; V: TRBV15; length: 13; D: -; J: TRBJ1-1
CDR3: CASSYETVGTEAFF; DNA: TGTGCCAGCAGTTACGAGACGGTGGGGACTGAAGCTTTCTTT; size: few; V: TRBV6-5; length: 14; D: -; J: TRBJ1-1
CDR3: CASSQTSGGPDTQYF; DNA: TGTGCCAGCAGCCAAACTAGCGGGGGGCCAGATACGCAGTATTTT; size: -; V: TRBV4-2; length: 15; D: TRBD2; J: TRBJ2-3
CDR3: CASSLVVSSSSGANVLTF; DNA: TGTGCCAGCAGCTTGGTGGTTAGTTCAAGCTCTGGGGCCAACGTCCTGACTTTC; size: few; V: TRBV5-8; length: 18; D: -; J: TRBJ2-6
CDR3: CSAQNRGNSNYGYTF; DNA: TGCAGTGCTCAAAATCGGGGCAACTCTAACTATGGCTACACCTTC; size: few; V: TRBV20-1; length: 15; D: -; J: TRBJ1-2
CDR3: CASSLFSWLDGATETQYF; DNA: TGTGCCAGCAGCTTATTCTCCTGGCTAGACGGGGCAACGGAGACCCAGTACTTC; size: few; V: TRBV11-2; length: 18; D: -; J: TRBJ2-5
CDR3: CASRLLPGPADTQYF; DNA: TGCGCCAGCAGGCTTCTCCCGGGTCCCGCAGATACGCAGTATTTT; size: -; V: TRBV5-1; length: 15; D: -; J: TRBJ2-3
CDR3: CASSLSGGNTEAFF; DNA: TGCGCCAGCAGCTTGTCCGGGGGGAACACTGAAGCTTTCTTT; size: many; V: TRBV5-1; length: 14; D: -; J: TRBJ1-1
CDR3: CASSLGDDRPSYEQYF; DNA: TGCGCCAGCAGCTTGGGGGATGACAGGCCTTCCTACGAGCAGTACTTC; size: few; V: TRBV5-1; length: 16; D: -; J: TRBJ2-7
CDR3: CASIRYGITEAFF; DNA: TGTGCCAGCATACGATATGGTATCACTGAAGCTTTCTTT; size: few; V: TRBV6-1; length: 13; D: -; J: TRBJ1-1
CDR3: CSARDRGTGDSPLHF; DNA: TGCAGTGCTAGGGATCGGGGGACAGGTGATTCACCCCTCCACTTT; size: many; V: TRBV20-1; length: 15; D: TRBD1; J: TRBJ1-6
CDR3: CASRAIDQGSKEYF; DNA: TGTGCCAGCAGGGCGATCGATCAGGGTTCCAAGGAGTACTTC; size: few; V: TRBV6-5; length: 14; D: -; J: TRBJ2-7
CDR3: CASSQDSYNSPLHF; DNA: TGCGCCAGCAGCCAGGACAGCTATAATTCACCCCTCCACTTT; size: few; V: TRBV4-1; length: 14; D: -; J: TRBJ1-6
CDR3: CASSPSGGDTDTQYF; DNA: TGCGCCAGCAGCCCTAGCGGGGGAGATACAGATACGCAGTATTTT; size: few; V: TRBV5-1; length: 15; D: TRBD2; J: TRBJ2-3
CDR3: CASSFRGGSSTDTQYF; DNA: TGCGCCAGCAGCTTCAGGGGAGGGAGTAGCACAGATACGCAGTATTTT; size: few; V: TRBV5-1; length: 16; D: -; J: TRBJ2-3
CDR3: CASSYSMGQGYEQYF; DNA: TGTGCCAGCAGTTATTCCATGGGACAGGGCTACGAGCAGTACTTC; size: few; V: TRBV6-5; length: 15; D: TRBD1; J: TRBJ2-7
CDR3: CASSSDRGYNTEAFF; DNA: TGTGCCAGCAGTTCGGACAGGGGGTACAACACTGAAGCTTTCTTT; size: few; V: TRBV6-5; length: 15; D: TRBD1; J: TRBJ1-1
CDR3: CASSQDWGNYGYTF; DNA: TGCGCCAGCAGCCAAGATTGGGGGAACTATGGCTACACCTTC; size: many; V: TRBV4-3; length: 14; D: -; J: TRBJ1-2
CDR3: CASSLGGRYGYTF; DNA: TGTGCCAGCAGCTTGGGGGGTCGCTATGGCTACACCTTC; size: few; V: TRBV7-2; length: 13; D: -; J: TRBJ1-2
CDR3: CSARDVAGGTQYF; DNA: TGCAGTGCTAGAGATGTTGCTGGGGGTACGCAGTATTTT; size: few; V: TRBV20-1; length: 13; D: -; J: TRBJ2-3
CDR3: CASSQTGRETYEQYF; DNA: TGTGCCAGCAGCCAAACAGGCCGGGAAACCTACGAGCAGTACTTC; size: many; V: TRBV14; length: 15; D: -; J: TRBJ2-7
CDR3: CASSGFREYTF; DNA: TGTGCCAGCAGTGGCTTCAGGGAGTACACCTTC; size: few; V: TRBV6-5; length: 11; D: -; J: TRBJ1-2
CDR3: CSAVRDRVYQPQHF; DNA: TGCAGTGCCGTCCGGGACAGGGTGTACCAGCCCCAGCATTTT; size: -; V: TRBV20-1; length: 14; D: TRBD1; J: TRBJ1-5
CDR3: CASSYSLPVGPLLDYGYTF; DNA: TGTGCCAGCAGTTACTCGCTCCCGGTTGGGCCACTCCTCGACTATGGCTACACCTTC; size: -; V: TRBV6-2/TRBV6-3; length: 19; D: -; J: TRBJ1-2
CDR3: CASSLPWGGIGTDTQYF; DNA: TGCGCCAGCAGCCTGCCCTGGGGGGGAATCGGCACAGATACGCAGTATTTT; size: many; V: TRBV23-1; length: 17; D: TRBD2; J: TRBJ2-3